This is a list of T cell receptor beta chains from one sample in a study of cytotoxic CD8 clonotypes in ibrutinib-treated CLL. The repertoire was sequenced with immunoSEQ multiplex PCR; TCRdb's copy has only in-frame clones and lacks some. Found here are 57,000 or so clones, 50% to 70% of them singletons; the top ten hold about 24%. Sequencing was performed on PBMCs, taken at disease progression, from a patient treated with ibrutinib. These receptor sequences come from a human donor with chronic lymphocytic leukemia. CDR3s include the opening cysteine and the closing phenylalanine or tryptophan. D genes are given only for firm matches. Not all rows give a size; the values are once, few, many and, for expanded clones, a class.

j_gene: TRBJ2-7; d_gene: TRBD1; v_gene: TRBV11-3; abundance: -; CDR3aa: CASSPGTGFNWYF; CDR3nt: TGTGCCAGCAGCCCCGGGACAGGGTTTAATTGGTACTTC
j_gene: TRBJ2-7; d_gene: TRBD2; v_gene: TRBV5-1; abundance: -; CDR3aa: CASSPGGLKNSYEQYF; CDR3nt: TGCGCCAGCAGCCCGGGGGGACTCAAAAACTCCTACGAGCAGTACTTC
j_gene: TRBJ2-3; d_gene: -; v_gene: TRBV9; abundance: -; CDR3aa: CASSVGPTPDTQYF; CDR3nt: TGTGCCAGCAGCGTAGGTCCTACGCCAGATACGCAGTATTTT
j_gene: TRBJ2-7; d_gene: -; v_gene: TRBV27; abundance: -; CDR3aa: CAAYRLNSYEQYF; CDR3nt: TGTGCCGCCTACAGATTAAATTCCTACGAGCAGTACTTC
j_gene: TRBJ2-5; d_gene: -; v_gene: TRBV27; abundance: few; CDR3aa: CASSLKAERPQYF; CDR3nt: TGTGCCAGCAGTTTAAAGGCGGAAAGGCCCCAGTACTTC
j_gene: TRBJ2-7; d_gene: -; v_gene: TRBV7-2; abundance: -; CDR3aa: CASSFAYEQYF; CDR3nt: TGTGCCAGCAGCTTCGCTTACGAGCAGTACTTC
j_gene: TRBJ1-1; d_gene: -; v_gene: TRBV6-5; abundance: -; CDR3aa: CASRGDALEAFF; CDR3nt: TGTGCCAGCAGGGGGGACGCACTTGAAGCTTTCTTT
j_gene: TRBJ2-5; d_gene: -; v_gene: TRBV28; abundance: -; CDR3aa: CASSFLTDQETQYF; CDR3nt: TGTGCCAGCAGTTTTCTGACTGACCAAGAGACCCAGTACTTC
j_gene: TRBJ2-7; d_gene: -; v_gene: TRBV7-8; abundance: -; CDR3aa: CASSIRDGSSYEQYF; CDR3nt: TGTGCCAGCAGCATCCGGGACGGGAGCTCCTACGAGCAGTACTTC
j_gene: TRBJ2-7; d_gene: TRBD1; v_gene: TRBV5-6; abundance: -; CDR3aa: CASSLNRGRPGSYEQYF; CDR3nt: TGTGCCAGCAGCTTGAACAGGGGGCGGCCCGGGTCCTACGAGCAGTACTTC
j_gene: TRBJ1-2; d_gene: TRBD1; v_gene: TRBV7-9; abundance: -; CDR3aa: CASSSTGTGAYGYTF; CDR3nt: TGTGCCAGCAGCTCGACAGGGACAGGGGCCTATGGCTACACCTTC
j_gene: TRBJ2-7; d_gene: TRBD1; v_gene: TRBV2; abundance: -; CDR3aa: CASSRDRTSSYEQYF; CDR3nt: TGTGCCAGCAGTCGGGACAGGACAAGCTCCTACGAGCAGTACTTC
j_gene: TRBJ1-5; d_gene: -; v_gene: TRBV27; abundance: -; CDR3aa: CASRPDTSNQPQHF; CDR3nt: TGTGCCAGCAGGCCAGATACTAGCAATCAGCCCCAGCATTTT
j_gene: TRBJ2-1; d_gene: -; v_gene: TRBV19; abundance: -; CDR3aa: CASRNGAGSYNEQFF; CDR3nt: TGTGCCAGTAGAAACGGGGCCGGCTCCTACAATGAGCAGTTCTTC
j_gene: TRBJ1-6; d_gene: -; v_gene: TRBV6-5; abundance: few; CDR3aa: CASSSRWSPLHF; CDR3nt: TGTGCCAGCAGTTCTCGATGGTCACCCCTCCACTTT
j_gene: TRBJ1-2; d_gene: -; v_gene: TRBV27; abundance: few; CDR3aa: CASSLWGRGGYTF; CDR3nt: TGTGCCAGCAGTTTATGGGGGCGGGGTGGCTACACCTTC
j_gene: TRBJ1-6; d_gene: -; v_gene: TRBV9; abundance: -; CDR3aa: CASSVALSSYNSPLHF; CDR3nt: TGTGCCAGCAGCGTAGCTCTGAGCTCCTATAATTCACCCCTCCACTTT
j_gene: TRBJ1-2; d_gene: -; v_gene: TRBV9; abundance: -; CDR3aa: CASSVGESYGYTF; CDR3nt: TGTGCCAGCAGCGTAGGGGAAAGCTATGGCTACACCTTC
j_gene: TRBJ2-3; d_gene: -; v_gene: TRBV21-1; abundance: few; CDR3aa: CASSRQQGLLFTDTQYF; CDR3nt: TGTGCCAGCAGCAGACAACAGGGGCTACTTTTCACAGATACGCAGTATTTT
j_gene: TRBJ2-1; d_gene: TRBD2; v_gene: TRBV7-3; abundance: -; CDR3aa: CASSSAGLAGLNEQFF; CDR3nt: TGTGCCAGCAGCTCAGCCGGACTAGCGGGATTGAATGAGCAGTTCTTC
j_gene: TRBJ1-5; d_gene: -; v_gene: TRBV27; abundance: -; CDR3aa: CASSLYVGPGNQPQHF; CDR3nt: TGTGCCAGCAGTTTATATGTGGGGCCGGGCAATCAGCCCCAGCATTTT
j_gene: TRBJ1-5; d_gene: TRBD1; v_gene: TRBV27; abundance: -; CDR3aa: CASSSGQGRRGNQPQHF; CDR3nt: TGTGCCAGCAGTTCAGGACAGGGGCGAAGAGGCAATCAGCCCCAGCATTTT